The sequence of this T cell receptor beta chain was determined in a study of human T cells and chemical hapten exposure. Overall study context: Upper back patch tests used 0.01% DPC, scored after 6 days. Regarding the study as a whole: As the donors had alopecia, their immune response may differ from healthy people's. Expanded TCRs produced significantly more large CDR3 similarity clusters than controls did.

Germline V lookup: CDR1 SGHRS, CDR2 YFSETQ. V lost 0 bases and J lost 7, with 8 bases in between. The CDR3 covers 14 residues. TCRdb re-analysed the RACE reads in MiXCR, keeping a single row per CDR3 protein. The sample shows roughly 250,000 distinct CDR3 sequences, 7% to 10% of them seen only once. This clonotype was counted many times. The antigen remains unidentified. Time point indicated: pre-sensitization, week 0. Treatment described: therapeutic diphenylcyclopropenone sensitization with weekly scalp DPC. The total RNA was obtained from whole blood that was not fractionated. The V call is TRBV5-1, the J call TRBJ1-6; possibly TRBD1 for D (5 bases). The receptor's source is a woman in her thirties or forties with alopecia areata. Some clones in this sample may be carry-over from other donors' samples. Source: whole blood, taken in connection with sensitization to the hapten diphenylcyclopropenone (DPC). The CDR3 DNA sequence: TGCGCCAGCAGCTTGGGACAGCCAAATTCACCCCTCCACTTT. Translation: CASSLGQPNSPLHF.